This is a list of T cell receptor beta chains from one sample in a study of T-cell reconstitution after alpha-beta-depleted transplantation in children. TCRdb redid the calling of the PCR reads with MiXCR, one entry per CDR3 protein. The table records a few hundred thousand distinct CDR3 sequences, under 13% of them present only once. The sample in question was PBMCs from the stem cell graft donor, obtained from the stem cell graft. These receptors were obtained from a human donor who donated a stem cell graft to a child with acute myeloid leukemia. CDR3s include the opening cysteine and the closing phenylalanine or tryptophan. D genes are given only for firm matches. Size is stated for part of the rows, as once, few or many counts, or as a class when the clone is expanded.

V	D	J	size	DNA	CDR3
TRBV12-3/TRBV12-4	NA	TRBJ1-3	many	TGTGCCAGCAGTCCCGTCGGACAGCATGTCTCTGGAAACACCATATATTTT	CASSPVGQHVSGNTIYF
TRBV29-1	TRBD1	TRBJ2-3	few	TGCAGCGGGACGACAGGGGCCGTCTCAGATACGCAGTATTTT	CSGTTGAVSDTQYF
TRBV4-1	NA	TRBJ1-3	few	TGCGCCAGCACCGGATTAAGCTCTGGAAACACCATATATTTT	CASTGLSSGNTIYF
TRBV12-3/TRBV12-4	TRBD1	TRBJ2-3	few	TGTGCCAGCAGTAACAGGGGGCGTCGGACAGATACGCAGTATTTT	CASSNRGRRTDTQYF
TRBV20-1	NA	TRBJ1-1	few	TGCAGTGCTAGAGATTTCGAACAGTTGAACACTGAAGCTTTCTTT	CSARDFEQLNTEAFF
TRBV5-5	NA	TRBJ1-1	few	TGTGCCAGCAGCTTACCCCGGGGAGTTAAGAACACTGAAGCTTTCTTT	CASSLPRGVKNTEAFF
TRBV20-1	NA	TRBJ1-5	NA	TGCAGTGCTGGACCCCTCCAGGGCAATCAGCCCCAGCATTTT	CSAGPLQGNQPQHF
TRBV29-1	TRBD1	TRBJ2-5	NA	TGCAGCGTTGACGTGGGCAGGGGGTACCAAGAGACCCAGTACTTC	CSVDVGRGYQETQYF
TRBV7-2	TRBD2	TRBJ2-7	NA	TGTGCCAGCAGCCCGGGACTAGCGAAAGGAGGCGAGCAGTACTTC	CASSPGLAKGGEQYF
TRBV24-1	NA	TRBJ2-2	few	TGTGCCACCAGTGATTCCTACGGGAGAGACACCGGGGAGCTGTTTTTT	CATSDSYGRDTGELFF
TRBV20-1	TRBD1	TRBJ1-5	NA	TGCAGTGCTATCACGGGACAGGGGGCGAGGTCGACTCAGCCCCAGCATTTT	CSAITGQGARSTQPQHF
TRBV20-1	NA	TRBJ2-5	many	TGCAGTGCCAAAACGGGCGGGAAAGAGACCCAGTACTTC	CSAKTGGKETQYF
TRBV10-2	TRBD1	TRBJ1-2	few	TGCGCCAGCAGCCTTACGGGACAGGGGGCGAGCTATGGCTACACCTTC	CASSLTGQGASYGYTF
TRBV10-3	NA	TRBJ2-6	NA	TGTGCCACTTGGGGGTCTGGGGCCAACGTCCTGACTTTC	CATWGSGANVLTF
TRBV7-2	TRBD1	TRBJ1-2	few	TGTGCCAGCAGCCCGAGGCCCGCAGGGGGCTATGGCTACACCTTC	CASSPRPAGGYGYTF
TRBV6-1	TRBD2	TRBJ2-1	many	TGTGCCAGCAGCCCGGGGCCCGGACTAGCGGATTACAATGAGCAGTTCTTC	CASSPGPGLADYNEQFF
TRBV25-1	TRBD1	TRBJ1-2	many	TGTGCCAGCAGTGAATCGACAGGGGCGAATGGCTACACCTTC	CASSESTGANGYTF